This T cell receptor (beta chain) stems from a study of cytomegalovirus exposure and HLA in healthy donors. PCR employed 60 Vbeta and 13 Jbeta primers. Assay: immunoSEQ multiplex PCR; the TCRdb copy retains only in-frame clones and omits some. The sample yields 150,000 to 200,000 clones, about 77% seen once. This clone was observed once. CDR1 is SGHTA and CDR2 is FQGNSA in the germline V gene. The CDR3 loop spans 15 amino acids. V shed 4 bases and J shed 0 bases, with 10 bases lying between them. The clonotype comes from a woman aged 25 to 39 in good health and CMV-seropositive. This chain joins TRBV7-2 and TRBJ2-1; D gene ambiguous. Material for sequencing was PBMCs. CDR3 loop: CASSSGFSSYNEQFF. The CDR3 bases are TGTGCCAGCAGCTCCGGGTTCAGCTCCTACAATGAGCAGTTCTTC.